This T cell receptor beta chain was obtained from a study of human T cells and chemical hapten exposure. Study-wide background: 2% DPC applied to a roughly 2 cm by roughly 2 cm arm area sensitized donors. Alopecia areata, totalis and universalis patients, mostly female, were included.

Trimming left V 0 bases short and J 10 bases short, with 18 bases between. Germline loops: CDR1 SGDLS, CDR2 YYNGEE. The CDR3 has 15 amino acids. The sample's time point: patch test 3, about 24 weeks after DPC sensitization. Documented treatment: therapeutic diphenylcyclopropenone sensitization with weekly scalp DPC. Participating donors were patients with alopecia, aged 18 to 70 years, considered appropriate candidates for DPC. This clonotype has more than one count but fewer than ten. Single cDNA molecules in the library carried unique molecular identifiers attached during preparation. TCRdb analysed the RACE reads with MiXCR anew, one entry per CDR3 protein. The sample holds 95,000 to 150,000 distinct CDR3 sequences; about 11% are singletons and the top ten take approximately 2.5%.

Source: whole blood, taken in connection with sensitization to the hapten diphenylcyclopropenone (DPC). The chain employs TRBV9 and TRBJ2-3, with D unclear. This TCR came from a woman aged 45-65 years with alopecia areata. Some clones in this sample may be carry-over from other donors' samples. The chain's CDR3 is CASSVEYGSLEAQYF. The CDR3 bases are TGTGCCAGCAGCGTAGAATACGGTAGCCTTGAGGCGCAGTATTTT. Full variable domain (remainder filled in from reference TRBV9 and TRBJ2-3): DSGVTQTPKHLITATGQRVTLRCSPRSGDLSVYWYQQSLDQGLQFLIQYYNGEERAKGNILERFSAQQFPDLHSELNLSSLELGDSALYFCASSVEYGSLEAQYFGPGTRLTVL.